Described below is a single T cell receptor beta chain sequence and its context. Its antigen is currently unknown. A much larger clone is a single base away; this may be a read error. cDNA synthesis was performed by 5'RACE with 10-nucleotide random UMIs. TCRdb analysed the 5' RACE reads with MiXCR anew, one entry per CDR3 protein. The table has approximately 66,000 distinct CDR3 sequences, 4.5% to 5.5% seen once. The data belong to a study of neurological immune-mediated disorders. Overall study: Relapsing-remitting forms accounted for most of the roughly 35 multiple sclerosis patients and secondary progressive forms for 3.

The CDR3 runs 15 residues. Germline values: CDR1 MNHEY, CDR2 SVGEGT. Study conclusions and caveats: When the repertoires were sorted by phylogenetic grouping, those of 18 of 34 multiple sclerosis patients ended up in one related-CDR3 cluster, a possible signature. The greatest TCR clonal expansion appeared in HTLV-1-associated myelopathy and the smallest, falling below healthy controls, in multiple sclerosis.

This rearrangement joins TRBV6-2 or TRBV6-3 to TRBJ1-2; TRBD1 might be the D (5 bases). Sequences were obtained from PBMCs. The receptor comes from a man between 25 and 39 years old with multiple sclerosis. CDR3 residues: CASSSPGGVNYDYTF. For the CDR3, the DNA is TGTGCCAGCAGTTCCCCGGGGGGGGTCAACTATGACTACACCTTC.